These 9 T cell receptor beta chains share one sample of origin, sequenced in a study of early T cells in non-severe SARS-CoV-2 infection. Using its own MiXCR run on the 5' RACE reads, TCRdb lists one record per CDR3 protein. This sample carries 40,000 to 45,000 distinct CDR3 sequences, approximately 11% of them seen once, and the ten largest clones take more than 9.5%. The sequencing sample was made of whole blood. All receptors derive from an adult who was a healthcare worker with PCR-confirmed SARS-CoV-2 infection or an uninfected control (not recorded which).

The chain combines TRBV9 with TRBJ2-7; D is unresolved. Trimming pared 0 bases from V and 3 bases from J, leaving 10 bases between. Germline loops: CDR1 SGDLS, CDR2 YYNGEE. This CDR3 spans 14 amino acids. CDR3 residues: CASSVGSSRYEQYF. In DNA form, the CDR3 reads TGTGCCAGCAGCGTAGGGTCGTCCCGCTACGAGCAGTACTTC.

This clonotype has only a few counts. The chain recombines TRBV21-1 with TRBJ1-6. TRBV21-1 is listed as a pseudogene. The CDR3 covers 18 residues. The CDR3 is CASSKGVARYSYNSPLHF. The CDR3 nucleotides read TGTGCCAGCAGCAAAGGCGTGGCCAGATATTCCTATAATTCACCCCTCCACTTT.

The chain couples TRBV4-3 to TRBJ2-1; TRBD2 is a possible D gene (5 bases). V lost 0 bases and J 4 bases, leaving 10 bases between the germline ends. The CDR3 covers 15 residues. Germline values: CDR1 LGHNA, CDR2 YSLEER. The chain's CDR3 is CASSQEGGIYNEQFF. CDR3 coding DNA: TGCGCCAGCAGCCAAGAAGGAGGTATATACAATGAGCAGTTCTTC.

The chain employs TRBV21-1 and TRBJ2-7. TRBV21-1 is a pseudogene locus. This CDR3 comprises 12 residues. Here the CDR3 DNA reads TGTGCCAGCAGGAAAGGGTCCTACGAGCAGTACTTC. Translation gives CASRKGSYEQYF.

In this sample, this clonotype turned up a few times. The CDR3 is CASRTDWTGSAYEQYF. The CDR3 bases are TGTGCCAGCAGGACCGATTGGACAGGGAGTGCCTACGAGCAGTACTTC. The chain joins TRBV6-5 to TRBJ2-7; the match to TRBD1 covers 8 bases. This CDR3 contains 16 residues. J lost 2 bases, V lost 6 bases, and 12 bases had no gene match. CDR1 is MNHEY, CDR2 SVGAGI, per germline.

This chain connects TRBV6-2 or TRBV6-3 to TRBJ1-1; no definite D call. The CDR3 spans 11 residues. Germline lookup yields CDR1 MNHEY and CDR2 SVGEGT. V was clipped by 2 bases and J by 6 bases, with 4 bases between them. The CDR3 region is CASSYTAEAFF. The CDR3 DNA reads as TGTGCCAGCAGTTACACCGCTGAAGCTTTCTTT.

This chain connects TRBV20-1 to TRBJ2-7; a weak D match, TRBD1 (6 bases). CDR1 DFQATT and CDR2 SNEGSKA come from the germline V gene (reference sequence). Trimming took 6 bases from V and 3 from J, leaving 9 bases between them. This CDR3 contains 11 residues. The CDR3 loop is CSAVTGYEQYF. CDR3 in DNA: TGCAGTGCAGTGACAGGCTACGAGCAGTACTTC.

This clonotype was seen many times. The chain employs TRBV20-1 and TRBJ2-1; 8 bases are a match to TRBD1. Germline assignment: CDR1 DFQATT and CDR2 SNEGSKA (reference sequence). Losses at the gene ends were 6 bases for V and 9 bases for J; bases not matched to a gene: 10. CDR3 length equals 13 residues. The CDR3 nucleotides are TGCAGTGCCCATCGGCAGGGGGCGCGTGAGCAGTTCTTC. Amino acids: CSAHRQGAREQFF.

This clonotype was counted ten times or more. The gene calls are TRBV15 and TRBJ2-1; D is ambiguous. V lost 0 bases and J 0 bases, leaving 6 bases between the germline ends. CDR1 is LNHNV, CDR2 YYDKDF, per germline (reference sequence). The length of the CDR3 is 15 residues. The CDR3 region is CATSRERSSYNEQFF. CDR3 sequence (DNA): TGTGCCACCAGCAGAGAGCGGAGCTCCTACAATGAGCAGTTCTTC.